This TCR beta chain was profiled in a study of CD8+ T cells in alopecia areata. The treatment is: oral pan-JAK inhibitor, 5-10 mg twice daily. The CDR3 extends over 12 amino acids. Looked up from germline, CDR1 is SQVTM and CDR2 is ANQGSEA. The junction had 1 base not matched to a gene; V was cut back by 0 bases and J by 6 bases. Extracted from the samples, RNA was reverse transcribed into cDNA to serve as the sequencing template. Here immunoSEQ multiplex PCR was the method, and the copy in TCRdb shows in-frame clones only, minus some. The sample lists about 180,000 clones, approximately 50% occurring once. In regard to this clone: The antigen remains unidentified.

General study points: Patients showed less clear TCR sequence sharing than mice, possibly partly because of HLA diversity. Sequencing of scalp samples also includes resident alphabeta T cells from normal skin. Scalp clonality dropped significantly under tofacitinib, as did expanded CD8+ top-100 clones.

The chain joins TRBV29-1 to TRBJ1-1; 7 nucleotides match TRBD1. This specimen was CD8+ T cells sorted from blood, taken at approximately week 52, from a patient treated with tofacitinib. The TCR comes from a human donor with alopecia areata. The DNA of the CDR3 is TGCAGCGTTGAAGATGACAGGGCTGAAGCTTTCTTT. This gives the protein CSVEDDRAEAFF.